This TCR beta chain was retrieved from a study of molecular identifiers for immune sequencing clone quantification. The V gene's germline CDR1 is SGHAT and CDR2 FQNNGV. CDR3 length: 11 residues. The germline V and J ends were trimmed by 1 base and 10 bases, with 5 bases remaining between them. Only a few counts were recorded for this clonotype. One entry per CDR3 protein, called by TCRdb with MiXCR from the PCR reads. This table has fewer than 45,000 distinct CDR3 sequences, roughly 18% appearing once. The sequence derives from a human donor in good health. Some libraries in this study had Jurkat cell RNA spiked in. The specimen sequenced was naive CD8+ T cells from blood, with Jurkat cell RNA spiked in. Subset meaning: FACS-sorted CD8+CD4-CCR7+CD45RA+ naive T cells. The chain recombines TRBV11-2 with TRBJ2-1, with no clear D. CDR3 protein: CASSLVSEQFF. CDR3 nucleotides: TGTGCCAGCAGCTTAGTTAGCGAGCAGTTCTTC.